This entry features one T cell receptor beta chain sequence. The CDR3 covers 15 residues. J lost 5 bases, V lost 6 bases, and 7 bases had no gene match. CDR1 SGHTA and CDR2 FQGNSA come from the germline V gene. The source of the sample is a study of blood T cell repertoires in COVID-19. Looking at the study overall: The analysed material was cDNA or gDNA that came from T cells, B-cell-depleted T cells, or PBMCs.

Those enrolled, adults aged about 18 to 89 years, came from about two dozen US areas. Clinical history reported by participants formed the basis on which cohorts were assigned. Measured with immunoSEQ multiplex PCR; TCRdb has only the in-frame clones, and not every one. The sample carries approximately 260,000 clones, roughly 81% recorded once. The clonotype originates from a woman aged 45-65 years who had been exposed to COVID-19. The sequenced sample was PBMCs or T cells enriched from blood (not recorded which). The chain combines TRBV7-2 with TRBJ2-5, with 12 bases that match TRBD2. In DNA, the CDR3 is TGTGCCAGCAGATATATCACTAGCGGGGGGGAGACCCAGTACTTC. This sequence encodes CASRYITSGGETQYF.